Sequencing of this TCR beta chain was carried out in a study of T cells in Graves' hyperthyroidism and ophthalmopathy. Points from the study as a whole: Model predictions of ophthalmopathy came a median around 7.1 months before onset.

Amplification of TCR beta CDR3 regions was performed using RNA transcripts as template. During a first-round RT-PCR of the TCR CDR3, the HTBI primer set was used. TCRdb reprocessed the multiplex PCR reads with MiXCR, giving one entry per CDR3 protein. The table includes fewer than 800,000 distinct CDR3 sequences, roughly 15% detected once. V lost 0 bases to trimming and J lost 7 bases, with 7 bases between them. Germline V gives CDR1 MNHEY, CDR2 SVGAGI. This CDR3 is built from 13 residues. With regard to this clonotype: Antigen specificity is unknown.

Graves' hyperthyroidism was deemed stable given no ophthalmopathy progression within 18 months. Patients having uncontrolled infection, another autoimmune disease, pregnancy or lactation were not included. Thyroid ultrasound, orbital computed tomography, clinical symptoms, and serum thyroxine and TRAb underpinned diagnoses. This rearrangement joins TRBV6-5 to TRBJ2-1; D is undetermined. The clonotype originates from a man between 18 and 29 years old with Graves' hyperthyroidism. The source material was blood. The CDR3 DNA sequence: TGTGCCAGCAGTTACTCATTTTGGAATGAGCAGTTCTTC. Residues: CASSYSFWNEQFF.